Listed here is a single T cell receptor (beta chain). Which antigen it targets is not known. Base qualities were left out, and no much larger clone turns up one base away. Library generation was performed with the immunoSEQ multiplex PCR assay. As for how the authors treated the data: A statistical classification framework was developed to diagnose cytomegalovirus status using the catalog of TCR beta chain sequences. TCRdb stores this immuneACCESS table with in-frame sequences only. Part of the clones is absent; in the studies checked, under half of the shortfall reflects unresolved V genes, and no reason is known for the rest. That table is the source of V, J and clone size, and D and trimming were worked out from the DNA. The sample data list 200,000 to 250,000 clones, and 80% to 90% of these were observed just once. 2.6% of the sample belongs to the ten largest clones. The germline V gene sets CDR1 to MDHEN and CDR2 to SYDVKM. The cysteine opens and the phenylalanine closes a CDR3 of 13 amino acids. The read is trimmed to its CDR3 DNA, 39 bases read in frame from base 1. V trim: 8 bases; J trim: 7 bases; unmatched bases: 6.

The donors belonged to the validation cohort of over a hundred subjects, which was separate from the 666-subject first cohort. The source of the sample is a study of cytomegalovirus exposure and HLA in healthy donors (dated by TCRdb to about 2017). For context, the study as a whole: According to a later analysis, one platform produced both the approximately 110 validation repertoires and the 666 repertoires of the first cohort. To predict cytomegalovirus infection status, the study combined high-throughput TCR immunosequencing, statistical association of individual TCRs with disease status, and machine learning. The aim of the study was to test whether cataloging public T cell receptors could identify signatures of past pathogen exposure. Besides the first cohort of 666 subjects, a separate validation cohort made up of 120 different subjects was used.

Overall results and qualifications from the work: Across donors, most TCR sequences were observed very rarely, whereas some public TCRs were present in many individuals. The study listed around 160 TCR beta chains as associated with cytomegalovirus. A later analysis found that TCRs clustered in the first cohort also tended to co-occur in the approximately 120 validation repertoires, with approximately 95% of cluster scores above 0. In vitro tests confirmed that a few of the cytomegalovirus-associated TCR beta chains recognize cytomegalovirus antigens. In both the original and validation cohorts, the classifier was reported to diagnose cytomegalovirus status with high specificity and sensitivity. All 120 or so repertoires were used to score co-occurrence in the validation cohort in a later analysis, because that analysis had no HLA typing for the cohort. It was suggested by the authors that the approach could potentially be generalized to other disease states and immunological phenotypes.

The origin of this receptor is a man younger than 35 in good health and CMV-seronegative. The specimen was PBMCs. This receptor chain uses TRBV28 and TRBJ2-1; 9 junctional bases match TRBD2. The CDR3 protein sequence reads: CASLGTSYNEQFF. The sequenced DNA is TGTGCCAGCTTAGGGACTAGCTATAATGAGCAGTTCTTC.